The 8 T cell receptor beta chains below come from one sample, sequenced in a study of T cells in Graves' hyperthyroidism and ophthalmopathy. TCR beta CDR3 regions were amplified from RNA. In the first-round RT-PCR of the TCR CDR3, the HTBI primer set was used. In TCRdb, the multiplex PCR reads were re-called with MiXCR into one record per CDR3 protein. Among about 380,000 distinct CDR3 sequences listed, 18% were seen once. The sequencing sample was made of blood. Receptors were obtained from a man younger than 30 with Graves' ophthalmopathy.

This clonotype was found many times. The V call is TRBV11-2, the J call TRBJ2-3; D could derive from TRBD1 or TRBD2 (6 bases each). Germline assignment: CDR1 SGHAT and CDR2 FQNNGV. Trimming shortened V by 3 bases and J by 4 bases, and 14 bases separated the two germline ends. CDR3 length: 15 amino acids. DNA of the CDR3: TGTGCCAGCAGCTTTTCGGGGGACACCGCAGATACGCAGTATTTT. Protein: CASSFSGDTADTQYF.

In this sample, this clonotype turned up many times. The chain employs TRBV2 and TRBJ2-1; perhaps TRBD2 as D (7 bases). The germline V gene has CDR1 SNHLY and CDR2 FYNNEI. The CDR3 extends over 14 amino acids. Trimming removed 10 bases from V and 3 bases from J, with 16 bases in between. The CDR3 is CATQGGGDYNEQFF. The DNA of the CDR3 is TGTGCCACCCAGGGAGGGGGGGACTACAATGAGCAGTTCTTC. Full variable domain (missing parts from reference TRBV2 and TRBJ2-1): EPEVTQTPSHQVTQMGQEVILRCVPISNHLYFYWYRQILGQKVEFLVSFYNNEISEKSEIFDDQFSVERPDGSNFTLKIRSTKLEDSAMYFCATQGGGDYNEQFFGPGTRLTVL.

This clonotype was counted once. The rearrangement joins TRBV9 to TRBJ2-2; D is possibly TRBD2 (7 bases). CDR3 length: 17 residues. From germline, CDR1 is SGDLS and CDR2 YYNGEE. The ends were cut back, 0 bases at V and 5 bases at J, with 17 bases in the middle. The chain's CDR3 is CASSVDEGGSRTGELFF. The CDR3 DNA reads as TGTGCCAGCAGCGTAGATGAGGGGGGGTCGAGAACCGGGGAGCTGTTTTTT.

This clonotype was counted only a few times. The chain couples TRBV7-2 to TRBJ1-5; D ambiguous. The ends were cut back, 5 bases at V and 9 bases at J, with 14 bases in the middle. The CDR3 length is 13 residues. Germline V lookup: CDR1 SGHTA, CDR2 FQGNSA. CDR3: CASSPGPGRPQHF. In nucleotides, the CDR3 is TGTGCCAGCAGCCCTGGGCCTGGAAGGCCCCAGCATTTT.

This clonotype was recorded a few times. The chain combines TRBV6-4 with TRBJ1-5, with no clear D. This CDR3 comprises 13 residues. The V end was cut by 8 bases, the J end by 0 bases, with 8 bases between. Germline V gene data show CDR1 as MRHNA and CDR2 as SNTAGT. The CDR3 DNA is TGTGCCAGCCCTAGGTATAGCAATCAGCCCCAGCATTTT. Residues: CASPRYSNQPQHF.

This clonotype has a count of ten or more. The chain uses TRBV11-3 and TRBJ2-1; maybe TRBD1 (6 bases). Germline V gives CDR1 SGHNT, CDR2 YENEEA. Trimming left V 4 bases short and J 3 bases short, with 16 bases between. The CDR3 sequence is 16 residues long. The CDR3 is CASSWAGTLNYNEQFF. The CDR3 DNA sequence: TGTGCCAGCAGCTGGGCCGGGACACTCAACTACAATGAGCAGTTCTTC.

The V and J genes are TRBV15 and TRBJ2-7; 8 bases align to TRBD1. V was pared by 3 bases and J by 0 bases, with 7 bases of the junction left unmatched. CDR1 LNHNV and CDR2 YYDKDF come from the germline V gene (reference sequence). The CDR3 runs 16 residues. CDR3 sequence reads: CATSRPGQDDSYEQYF. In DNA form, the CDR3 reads TGTGCCACCAGCAGGCCGGGACAGGATGACTCCTACGAGCAGTACTTC.

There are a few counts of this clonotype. The CDR3 spells CASSPTVFNEKLFF. DNA of the CDR3: TGTGCCAGCAGCCCGACAGTGTTTAATGAAAAACTGTTTTTT. The chain employs TRBV11-2 and TRBJ1-4; weak D call: TRBD1 (5 bases). Germline values: CDR1 SGHAT, CDR2 FQNNGV. The CDR3 covers 14 residues. The V end lost 5 bases, the J end lost 4 bases, and 11 bases lay between the germline ends.